One and the same sample provided the 22 T cell receptor beta chains below, sequenced in a study of blood T cell repertoires in COVID-19. Sequencing was performed with immunoSEQ multiplex PCR; in TCRdb, only in-frame clones are kept and a portion is missing. Of a few hundred thousand clones in the sample, approximately 90% were seen once. Sequenced sample: PBMCs or T cells enriched from blood (not recorded which). The source is a woman under 30 who had recovered from COVID-19.

The rearrangement links TRBV19 to TRBJ1-1, with 7 bases that match TRBD1. CDR1 and CDR2 from the germline V gene are LNHDA and SQIVND (reference sequence). Unmatched junction bases numbered 9, after V lost 8 bases and J lost 3 bases. This CDR3 region has 14 residues. DNA of the CDR3: TGTGCCAGTTCTCATCGACAGGGAGACACTGAAGCTTTCTTT. Protein: CASSHRQGDTEAFF.

The rearrangement joins TRBV10-3 to TRBJ1-3; D possibly corresponds to TRBD1 (5 bases). Germline assignment: CDR1 ENHRY and CDR2 SYGVKD. V lost 6 bases and J lost 0, with 12 bases in between. The CDR3 is 15 amino acids. CDR3 region: CAIRDTGSSGNTIYF. CDR3 coding DNA: TGTGCCATCAGAGATACAGGATCCTCTGGAAACACCATATATTTT.

The rearrangement joins TRBV18 to TRBJ2-2; 8 bases line up with TRBD2. The CDR3 length is 15 residues. Germline assignment: CDR1 KGHSH and CDR2 LQKENI. V was pared by 6 bases and J by 4 bases, with 7 bases of the junction left unmatched. This chain's CDR3 is CASSRTSGFTGELFF. The DNA for the CDR3 is TGTGCCAGCTCCCGTACTAGCGGATTCACCGGGGAGCTGTTTTTT.

This clone has just a few counts. The same CDR3 arises from other DNA sequences in this sample as well. This chain connects TRBV9 to TRBJ2-1; no firm D call. Germline-derived CDR1 and CDR2 are SGDLS and YYNGEE. V dropped 4 bases and J dropped 0 bases, with 14 bases sitting between them. This CDR3 is built from 16 residues. In DNA, the CDR3 is TGTGCCAGCAGCCCCCGCGGCAGTTCCTCCTACAATGAGCAGTTCTTC. Protein product: CASSPRGSSSYNEQFF.

The rearrangement uses TRBV29-1 and TRBJ2-7; D is uncertain. From germline, CDR1 is SQVTM and CDR2 ANQGSEA. The CDR3 extends over 11 amino acids. Trimming pared 7 bases from V and 3 bases from J, leaving 10 bases between. CDR3 nucleotides: TGCAGCGCCGTCAGGAACTACGAGCAGTACTTC. This codes for CSAVRNYEQYF.

The J gene is TRBJ1-1, the V gene TRBV25-1; possible D gene TRBD1, 5 bases. The CDR3 spans 14 residues. CDR1 and CDR2 from the germline V gene are MGHDK and SYGVNS. V lost 0 bases, J lost 1 base, and 6 bases lay in between. The CDR3 nucleotides read TGTGCCAGCAGTGAATACGGGGGGAACACTGAAGCTTTCTTT. This encodes CASSEYGGNTEAFF.

The CDR3 region is CASSPDGIVLSTDTQYF. CDR3 DNA: TGTGCCAGCAGTCCCGACGGGATCGTACTTAGCACAGATACGCAGTATTTT. This chain connects TRBV6-6 to TRBJ2-3, with D tentatively TRBD2 (5 bases). The CDR3 is 17 amino acids. Per the germline V gene, CDR1 is MNHNY and CDR2 is SVGAGI (reference sequence). V lost 5 bases and J 0 bases, leaving 18 bases between the germline ends.

The chain uses TRBV9 and TRBJ1-1, with D unresolved. V lost 0 bases and J lost 2, with 11 bases in between. The CDR3 is made up of 15 amino acids. Germline CDR1 reads SGDLS; CDR2 reads YYNGEE. The CDR3 DNA sequence: TGTGCCAGCAGCGTAGGAGACACGGGAAACACTGAAGCTTTCTTT. This codes for CASSVGDTGNTEAFF.

This clone was detected once. Written as DNA, the CDR3 is TGCGCCAGCAGCCAAGAACCGGCCCCGGGTACAGATACGCAGTATTTT. Its translation is CASSQEPAPGTDTQYF. V usage is TRBV4-3 and J usage is TRBJ2-3; D gene unclear. The germline V and J ends were trimmed by 0 bases and 3 bases, with 13 bases remaining between them. Germline V gene sequence: CDR1 LGHNA, CDR2 YSLEER. CDR3 length: 16 residues.

V and J are TRBV5-1 and TRBJ1-4; 8 bases agree with TRBD1. With V trimmed by 4 bases and J by 8 bases, 4 bases remained unmatched. Germline loops: CDR1 SGHRS, CDR2 YFSETQ. The CDR3 is 13 residues long. CDR3 residues: CASSPDRVEKLFF. The CDR3 DNA follows: TGCGCCAGCAGCCCGGACAGGGTGGAAAAACTGTTTTTT.

The sample holds a few counts of this clone. The V and J genes are TRBV18 and TRBJ1-5; 7 bases map to TRBD1. The CDR3 contains 15 residues. Trimming cost V 4 bases and J 0 bases; bases outside gene matches: 3. In germline, CDR1 is KGHSH, CDR2 LQKENI. The CDR3 nucleotides are TGTGCCAGCTCACGGACAGGTAATAGCAATCAGCCCCAGCATTTT. Its protein is CASSRTGNSNQPQHF.

This chain links TRBV29-1 with TRBJ1-4, with a possible D match to TRBD1 (6 bases). Germline values: CDR1 SQVTM, CDR2 ANQGSEA. The V and J ends lost 7 bases and 4 bases respectively, with 13 bases between them. The CDR3 consists of 13 residues. The CDR3 bases are TGCAGCGGCAAGGAACAGGGTAATGAAAAACTGTTTTTT. This sequence encodes CSGKEQGNEKLFF.

As regards this clone: This CDR3 is also generated by other DNA sequences in the sample. The chain combines TRBV2 with TRBJ2-7, with a weak D call TRBD2 (6 bases). V lost 8 bases and J lost 3, with 8 bases in between. The CDR3 extends over 11 amino acids. CDR1 and CDR2 from the germline V gene are SNHLY and FYNNEI. The CDR3 protein is CASGGGYEQYF. As DNA, the CDR3 is TGTGCCAGCGGGGGAGGCTACGAGCAGTACTTC.

The chain has TRBV5-1 and TRBJ1-3, with D hard to call. This CDR3 spans 16 amino acids. Trimming took off 4 bases at V and 0 bases at J, with 14 bases between the two ends. Germline CDR1 and CDR2: SGHRS and YFSETQ. The CDR3 here is CASSPDPGGSGNTIYF. CDR3 bases: TGCGCCAGCAGCCCCGATCCGGGAGGCTCTGGAAACACCATATATTTT.

This clone was seen a handful of times. This chain links TRBV5-4 with TRBJ1-2; 9 bases are a match to TRBD1. The CDR3 length is 14 residues. Germline CDR1 is SGHNT and CDR2 is YYREEE (reference sequence). The V and J ends lost 4 bases and 4 bases, in that order; junction bases with no gene match: 5. This CDR3 is CASSHRTGAYGYTF. CDR3 bases: TGTGCCAGCAGCCATCGGACAGGGGCCTATGGCTACACCTTC.

V and J are TRBV5-4 and TRBJ2-1; TRBD2 matches at 10 bases. The ends lost 7 bases at V and 8 bases at J; junction bases unmatched: 12. The CDR3 is 15 residues long. Germline CDR1 is SGHNT and CDR2 is YYREEE (reference sequence). The CDR3 region is CASPIPGLAPDEQFF. The CDR3 region has the DNA TGTGCCAGCCCTATCCCGGGACTAGCGCCCGATGAGCAGTTCTTC.

The chain combines TRBV10-3 with TRBJ1-4; D is possibly TRBD1 (6 bases). There are 14 residues in the CDR3. V was cut by 6 bases and J by 7 bases, with 15 bases left in between. Germline V CDR1 and CDR2: ENHRY, SYGVKD. CDR3 in amino acids: CAIRNRVGTEKLFF. The CDR3 bases are TGTGCCATCAGAAACAGGGTCGGGACTGAAAAACTGTTTTTT.

This clone was detected a few times. The chain uses TRBV3-1 (or the pseudogene TRBV3-2) and TRBJ2-3; TRBD2 agrees at 7 bases. The CDR3 is 14 residues long. With V trimmed by 3 bases and J by 6 bases, 6 bases remained unmatched. Germline CDR1 reads LGHDT; CDR2 reads YNNKEL (reference sequence). The CDR3 here is CASSHTSVGDTQYF. CDR3 nucleotides: TGTGCCAGCAGCCACACTAGCGTCGGGGATACGCAGTATTTT.

This chain uses TRBV19 with TRBJ1-1; the D is unclear. The germline gives CDR1 LNHDA, CDR2 SQIVND (reference sequence). The CDR3 is made up of 17 amino acids. V was pared by 7 bases and J by 1 base, with 22 bases between. The CDR3 spells CASTRVSDALKNTEAFF. As DNA, the CDR3 is TGTGCCAGTACTCGGGTGTCAGACGCTTTGAAGAACACTGAAGCTTTCTTT.

This chain uses TRBV5-1 with TRBJ2-7, with TRBD1 matching 9 bases. CDR3 size: 13 residues. Trimming at V came to 0 bases and at J to 9 bases, leaving 4 bases not matched to a gene. CDR1 is SGHRS, CDR2 YFSETQ, per germline. The CDR3 loop reads CASSLGTGDWQYF. DNA of the CDR3: TGCGCCAGCAGCTTGGGGACAGGGGATTGGCAGTACTTC.

This clone was found once. The gene calls are TRBV5-4 and TRBJ1-6; D may be TRBD1 (5 bases). Per germline, CDR1 SGHNT and CDR2 YYREEE (reference sequence). The CDR3 is 15 residues long. Trimming cost V 4 bases and J 8 bases, with 16 bases left between them. CDR3 region: CASSLTPGNDSPLHF. The CDR3 region has the DNA TGTGCCAGCAGCCTTACCCCAGGGAATGATTCACCCCTCCACTTT.

Remarks on this clone: The junction and the germline gene differ at one end; a read error may be behind it. V gene TRBV27 combines with J gene TRBJ1-1; 10 nucleotides match TRBD1. From germline, CDR1 is MNHEY and CDR2 SMNVEV (reference sequence). This CDR3 contains 17 residues. The CDR3 reads CASSLSGTGDMNTEAFF. CDR3 bases: TGTGCCAGCAGTCTATCCGGGACAGGGGATATGAACACTGAAGCTTTCTTT.